These T cell receptor beta chains were read from a single sample in a study of blood T cell repertoires in COVID-19. The assay was immunoSEQ multiplex PCR, and TCRdb's table has in-frame clones only and misses some. The profile shows 200,000 to 250,000 clones, more than 70% of them singletons. Sequencing used peripheral blood. The receptors were gathered from a woman of 80 years or more with acute or convalescent COVID-19. Each CDR3 is given with its conserved first and last residue. A D gene is named only where the DNA matches it firmly. A row's size may be missing; if present it is once, few, many or a size class.

j_call	clone_size	d_call	v_call	cdr3_aa	cdr3_nt
TRBJ2-3	once	-	TRBV24-1	CATSDIREAADTQYF	TGTGCCACCAGTGATATTAGGGAGGCGGCAGATACGCAGTATTTT
TRBJ1-3	-	TRBD1	TRBV9	CASSVRGRRNTIYF	TGTGCCAGCAGCGTAAGGGGGCGAAGAAACACCATATATTTT
TRBJ1-5	few	-	TRBV19	CASSIGPGRNQPQHF	TGTGCCAGTAGTATAGGACCCGGGAGGAATCAGCCCCAGCATTTT
TRBJ2-5	-	-	TRBV7-3	CASSLNGETQYF	TGTGCCAGCAGCTTAAACGGGGAGACCCAGTACTTC
TRBJ2-7	-	TRBD1	TRBV18	CASSRTGGRDEQYF	TGTGCCAGCTCCAGAACAGGGGGCAGGGACGAGCAGTACTTC
TRBJ2-7	-	TRBD2	TRBV5-5	CASSTRGLDGEQYF	TGTGCCAGCAGCACCCGAGGACTAGATGGGGAGCAGTACTTC
TRBJ2-3	-	TRBD2	TRBV14	CASSRSGGLNTQYF	TGTGCCAGCAGCCGTAGCGGGGGACTTAATACGCAGTATTTT
TRBJ1-1	-	TRBD1	TRBV19	CASRLDRGPDEAFF	TGTGCCAGTAGGCTGGACAGGGGGCCCGATGAAGCTTTCTTT
TRBJ1-5	-	-	TRBV19	CASSIGPGRVNQPQHF	TGTGCCAGTAGTATAGGGCCCGGCAGGGTCAATCAGCCCCAGCATTTT
TRBJ2-7	-	TRBD1	TRBV19	CASSIDVGQGYDYEQYF	TGTGCCAGTAGTATAGATGTGGGACAGGGGTATGACTACGAGCAGTACTTC
TRBJ2-7	once	-	TRBV5-5	CASSLNGGEEQYF	TGTGCCAGCAGCCTGAATGGGGGCGAGGAGCAGTACTTC
TRBJ2-5	few	TRBD1	TRBV6-6	CASRQWDSQETQYF	TGTGCCAGCAGACAATGGGACAGTCAAGAGACCCAGTACTTC
TRBJ1-4	-	TRBD1	TRBV10-3	CAIKGQGANEKLFF	TGTGCCATCAAGGGACAGGGGGCAAATGAAAAACTGTTTTTT
TRBJ1-1	-	TRBD1	TRBV6-5	CATRQGATNTEAFF	TGTGCCACCCGACAGGGGGCAACTAACACTGAAGCTTTCTTT
TRBJ2-2	-	-	TRBV3-1/TRBV3-2	CASSRLRGSNTGELFF	TGTGCCAGCAGCCGCCTAAGGGGCTCGAACACCGGGGAGCTGTTTTTT
TRBJ1-1	-	-	TRBV3-1/TRBV3-2	CASSQIAENTEAFF	TGTGCCAGCAGCCAAATAGCCGAGAACACTGAAGCTTTCTTT
TRBJ1-1	-	-	TRBV5-4	CASTRDTEAFF	TGTGCCTCCACCCGGGACACTGAAGCTTTCTTT
TRBJ2-7	-	-	TRBV11-3	CASSLSLRAGVSSYEQYF	TGTGCCAGCAGCTTATCCCTACGGGCCGGGGTTAGCTCCTACGAGCAGTACTTC
TRBJ2-1	-	TRBD2	TRBV11-3	CASSVRLANEQFF	TGTGCCAGCAGCGTACGACTAGCGAATGAGCAGTTCTTC
TRBJ2-7	-	-	TRBV7-2	CASSRLFQQGYEQYF	TGTGCCAGCAGCCGCCTGTTCCAACAGGGCTACGAGCAGTACTTC
TRBJ1-6	-	TRBD1	TRBV6-1	CASSEAYGQGNSPLHF	TGTGCCAGCAGTGAAGCATACGGACAGGGTAACTCACCCCTCCACTTT
TRBJ1-3	-	-	TRBV19	CASSGSYSGNTIYF	TGTGCCAGTAGCGGGTCCTACTCTGGAAACACCATATATTTT
TRBJ1-1	-	-	TRBV20-1	CSALGNTEAFF	TGCAGTGCCCTCGGGAACACTGAAGCTTTCTTT
TRBJ1-1	-	TRBD1	TRBV2	CASSLGQALLETFF	TGTGCCAGCAGCCTGGGACAGGCTCTACTTGAAACTTTCTTT
TRBJ1-2	-	-	TRBV4-2	CASSQVPGLSYGYTF	TGTGCCAGCAGCCAAGTTCCAGGGTTAAGCTATGGCTACACCTTC
TRBJ2-5	-	-	TRBV29-1	CSVKTGGTQYF	TGCAGCGTTAAGACCGGCGGGACCCAGTACTTC
TRBJ1-4	-	-	TRBV4-3	CASSQTPGYNEKLFF	TGCGCCAGCAGCCAAACCCCGGGGTACAATGAAAAACTGTTTTTT
TRBJ2-6	-	TRBD1	TRBV5-1	CASSLGGQAGANVLTF	TGCGCCAGCAGCCTTGGAGGACAGGCAGGGGCCAACGTCCTGACTTTC
TRBJ1-2	-	TRBD1	TRBV19	CASSKGTGGRGNYGYTF	TGTGCCAGTAGTAAAGGGACAGGGGGTCGAGGAAACTATGGCTACACCTTC
TRBJ1-1	-	-	TRBV7-2	CASSFTGDTEAFF	TGTGCCAGCAGCTTTACTGGAGACACTGAAGCTTTCTTT
TRBJ2-1	-	TRBD2	TRBV11-3	CASSSGLAGGNEQFF	TGTGCCAGCAGCTCGGGACTAGCGGGGGGTAATGAGCAGTTCTTC
TRBJ1-1	-	TRBD1	TRBV16	CASSTGTGVAFF	TGTGCCAGCAGTACCGGGACAGGGGTCGCTTTCTTT
TRBJ2-5	few	TRBD2	TRBV7-3	CASSTGLKETQYF	TGTGCCAGCAGCACGGGACTAAAAGAGACCCAGTACTTC
TRBJ1-4	-	TRBD1	TRBV5-1	CASSLGQGLRGEKLFF	TGCGCCAGCAGCTTGGGACAGGGGTTGAGAGGAGAAAAACTGTTTTTT
TRBJ1-5	once	-	TRBV19	CASNPGLTQPQHF	TGTGCCAGTAATCCGGGACTGACTCAGCCCCAGCATTTT
TRBJ1-1	-	-	TRBV4-3	CASSQEAGAEAFF	TGCGCCAGCAGCCAAGAGGCAGGGGCTGAAGCTTTCTTT
TRBJ2-3	-	TRBD1	TRBV24-1	CATSDTRQGLTDTQYF	TGTGCCACCAGTGATACCCGACAGGGGCTCACAGATACGCAGTATTTT